The rows below give T cell receptor beta chains drawn from one sample of a study of PD-L1 blockade in urothelial cancer. Here immunoSEQ multiplex PCR was the method, and the copy in TCRdb shows in-frame clones only, minus some. The sample consists of 42,000 or so clones, about four fifths of them appearing once. The sample consisted of PBMCs, taken around atezolizumab (anti-PD-L1) treatment. Receptors originate from a man aged 60-69 years with urothelial cancer. The CDR3 runs from the conserved cysteine through the conserved F or W. The order of the fields is D gene, J gene, V gene, clone size, CDR3 protein, CDR3 DNA. D genes are given only for firm matches. The size field is filled for only some rows; it gives once, few, many or a size class.

d_call: TRBD1; j_call: TRBJ2-5; v_call: TRBV7-2; clone_size: -; cdr3_aa: CASSLYTGGRETQYF; cdr3_nt: TGTGCCAGCAGCTTATATACAGGGGGCCGGGAGACCCAGTACTTC
d_call: TRBD1; j_call: TRBJ2-3; v_call: TRBV5-1; clone_size: -; cdr3_aa: CASSLTGQGTDTQYF; cdr3_nt: TGCGCCAGCAGCTTGACGGGACAGGGCACAGATACGCAGTATTTT
d_call: -; j_call: TRBJ2-7; v_call: TRBV5-1; clone_size: -; cdr3_aa: CASSLGFGVEQYF; cdr3_nt: TGCGCCAGCAGCCTAGGATTCGGCGTGGAGCAGTACTTC
d_call: TRBD2; j_call: TRBJ2-1; v_call: TRBV27; clone_size: few; cdr3_aa: CASSSTTSGKPYNEQFF; cdr3_nt: TGTGCCAGCAGTTCAACAACTAGCGGGAAACCCTACAATGAGCAGTTCTTC
d_call: TRBD2; j_call: TRBJ2-5; v_call: TRBV11-2; clone_size: -; cdr3_aa: CASSSGTSGGLRGETQYF; cdr3_nt: TGTGCCAGCAGTTCAGGGACTAGCGGGGGCCTAAGGGGGGAGACCCAGTACTTC
d_call: -; j_call: TRBJ2-2; v_call: TRBV10-1; clone_size: -; cdr3_aa: CASRALGGTGELFF; cdr3_nt: TGCGCCAGCAGGGCTTTAGGGGGCACCGGGGAGCTGTTTTTT
d_call: -; j_call: TRBJ2-7; v_call: TRBV18; clone_size: -; cdr3_aa: CASSRGRGNEQYF; cdr3_nt: TGTGCCAGCTCACGAGGTAGGGGAAACGAGCAGTACTTC
d_call: -; j_call: TRBJ1-2; v_call: TRBV4-1; clone_size: -; cdr3_aa: CASSQDPPLNGGYGYTF; cdr3_nt: TGCGCCAGCAGCCAAGATCCCCCCCTGAACGGGGGTTATGGCTACACCTTC
d_call: -; j_call: TRBJ1-4; v_call: TRBV11-2; clone_size: -; cdr3_aa: CASSLVMWGRTNEKLFF; cdr3_nt: TGTGCCAGCAGCTTAGTCATGTGGGGGCGAACTAATGAAAAACTGTTTTTT
d_call: -; j_call: TRBJ2-3; v_call: TRBV27; clone_size: -; cdr3_aa: CASSLRSRGGHSTDTQYF; cdr3_nt: TGTGCCAGCAGTTTAAGGTCACGTGGGGGCCACAGCACAGATACGCAGTATTTT
d_call: TRBD2; j_call: TRBJ2-5; v_call: TRBV7-2; clone_size: -; cdr3_aa: CASRGRGLAGGRETQYF; cdr3_nt: TGTGCCAGCAGGGGGAGGGGACTAGCGGGGGGCCGAGAGACCCAGTACTTC
d_call: -; j_call: TRBJ2-7; v_call: TRBV21-1; clone_size: -; cdr3_aa: CASSKDQGGCYEQYF; cdr3_nt: TGTGCCAGCAGCAAGGATCAGGGTGGCTGCTACGAGCAGTACTTC
d_call: -; j_call: TRBJ2-2; v_call: TRBV29-1; clone_size: once; cdr3_aa: CSVEIGHANTGELFF; cdr3_nt: TGCAGCGTTGAAATAGGACACGCGAACACCGGGGAGCTGTTTTTT
d_call: -; j_call: TRBJ2-5; v_call: TRBV6-5; clone_size: -; cdr3_aa: CASMGGQETQYF; cdr3_nt: TGTGCCAGCATGGGGGGCCAAGAGACCCAGTACTTC
d_call: -; j_call: TRBJ2-3; v_call: TRBV7-6; clone_size: -; cdr3_aa: CASSLTGGSTDTQYF; cdr3_nt: TGTGCCAGCAGCTTGACGGGTGGTAGCACAGATACGCAGTATTTT
d_call: -; j_call: TRBJ2-1; v_call: TRBV5-1; clone_size: -; cdr3_aa: CASSSLSPRVDEQFF; cdr3_nt: TGCGCCAGCAGCTCCCTTAGCCCTCGGGTGGATGAGCAGTTCTTC
d_call: TRBD2; j_call: TRBJ2-7; v_call: TRBV7-2; clone_size: -; cdr3_aa: CASSLKTGTRGSPSYEQYF; cdr3_nt: TGTGCCAGCAGCCTTAAAACCGGGACTAGGGGATCGCCCTCCTACGAGCAGTACTTC
d_call: TRBD2; j_call: TRBJ2-3; v_call: TRBV6-6; clone_size: -; cdr3_aa: CASSTGLQSSQYF; cdr3_nt: TGTGCCAGCAGTACGGGACTACAAAGCTCCCAGTATTTT
d_call: -; j_call: TRBJ1-2; v_call: TRBV2; clone_size: -; cdr3_aa: CASGGLPNYGYTF; cdr3_nt: TGTGCCAGCGGGGGCCTCCCTAACTATGGCTACACCTTC
d_call: -; j_call: TRBJ1-5; v_call: TRBV19; clone_size: -; cdr3_aa: CASTRHGNQPQHF; cdr3_nt: TGTGCCAGTACCCGACATGGGAATCAGCCCCAGCATTTT
d_call: TRBD2; j_call: TRBJ2-1; v_call: TRBV19; clone_size: -; cdr3_aa: CASRIWGGSYNEQFF; cdr3_nt: TGTGCCAGTAGGATCTGGGGGGGTAGCTACAATGAGCAGTTCTTC
d_call: -; j_call: TRBJ1-3; v_call: TRBV25-1; clone_size: few; cdr3_aa: CASSLPGSDGNTIYF; cdr3_nt: TGTGCCAGCAGTTTGCCGGGGTCCGATGGAAACACCATATATTTT
d_call: -; j_call: TRBJ1-1; v_call: TRBV2; clone_size: once; cdr3_aa: CASQRDTNTEAFF; cdr3_nt: TGTGCCAGCCAACGGGACACCAACACTGAAGCTTTCTTT
d_call: -; j_call: TRBJ2-1; v_call: TRBV7-9; clone_size: -; cdr3_aa: CASSSRTTQAYNEQFF; cdr3_nt: TGTGCCAGCAGCTCGAGGACAACTCAAGCCTACAATGAGCAGTTCTTC
d_call: TRBD2; j_call: TRBJ2-3; v_call: TRBV5-8; clone_size: few; cdr3_aa: CASSFRLAGDTQYF; cdr3_nt: TGTGCCAGCAGCTTCCGACTAGCGGGAGATACGCAGTATTTT
d_call: -; j_call: TRBJ2-7; v_call: TRBV7-2; clone_size: -; cdr3_aa: CASSLGGGSGTYEQYF; cdr3_nt: TGTGCCAGCAGCCTAGGGGGGGGCAGCGGGACCTACGAGCAGTACTTC
d_call: -; j_call: TRBJ1-1; v_call: TRBV10-1; clone_size: -; cdr3_aa: CASSEGTWNTEAFF; cdr3_nt: TGCGCCAGCAGTGAGGGGACTTGGAACACTGAAGCTTTCTTT
d_call: -; j_call: TRBJ2-2; v_call: TRBV15; clone_size: -; cdr3_aa: CATSRGSINPGELFF; cdr3_nt: TGTGCCACCAGCAGAGGAAGCATCAACCCCGGGGAGCTGTTTTTT
d_call: -; j_call: TRBJ1-6; v_call: TRBV6-5; clone_size: -; cdr3_aa: CASSYADRLRDSPLHF; cdr3_nt: TGTGCCAGCAGTTACGCGGACCGGTTGAGGGATTCACCCCTCCACTTT
d_call: -; j_call: TRBJ2-7; v_call: TRBV28; clone_size: once; cdr3_aa: CAIKNRGEGAYEQYF; cdr3_nt: TGTGCCATCAAAAATAGGGGGGAGGGTGCCTACGAGCAGTACTTC
d_call: TRBD2; j_call: TRBJ2-1; v_call: TRBV7-9; clone_size: -; cdr3_aa: CASSLLPGLAGDNEQFF; cdr3_nt: TGTGCCAGCAGCCTCTTACCGGGACTAGCGGGGGACAATGAGCAGTTCTTC
d_call: TRBD1; j_call: TRBJ1-1; v_call: TRBV5-1; clone_size: -; cdr3_aa: CASSPGQANTEAFF; cdr3_nt: TGCGCCAGCAGCCCGGGACAGGCCAACACTGAAGCTTTCTTT
d_call: -; j_call: TRBJ2-5; v_call: TRBV29-1; clone_size: -; cdr3_aa: CSVLGETQYF; cdr3_nt: TGCAGCGTGCTCGGTGAGACCCAGTACTTC
d_call: -; j_call: TRBJ2-1; v_call: TRBV15; clone_size: -; cdr3_aa: CATSSLSEDEQFF; cdr3_nt: TGTGCCACCAGCAGCCTGTCGGAGGATGAGCAGTTCTTC
d_call: -; j_call: TRBJ2-3; v_call: TRBV7-2; clone_size: -; cdr3_aa: CASSWTVGDTQYF; cdr3_nt: TGTGCCAGCAGCTGGACTGTCGGAGATACGCAGTATTTT
d_call: TRBD2; j_call: TRBJ2-5; v_call: TRBV4-1; clone_size: once; cdr3_aa: CASSPPGLAGGQTQYF; cdr3_nt: TGCGCCAGCAGCCCTCCGGGACTAGCGGGGGGCCAGACCCAGTACTTC
d_call: -; j_call: TRBJ1-5; v_call: TRBV7-9; clone_size: -; cdr3_aa: CASSLQNQPQHF; cdr3_nt: TGTGCCAGCAGCTTACAAAATCAGCCCCAGCATTTT
d_call: TRBD1; j_call: TRBJ2-1; v_call: TRBV5-4; clone_size: -; cdr3_aa: CASSSGTGGFNEQFF; cdr3_nt: TGTGCCAGCAGCTCCGGGACAGGGGGGTTCAATGAGCAGTTCTTC
d_call: -; j_call: TRBJ1-1; v_call: TRBV4-1; clone_size: -; cdr3_aa: CASSQDAGAGGAEAFF; cdr3_nt: TGCGCCAGCAGCCAAGATGCAGGAGCCGGGGGGGCTGAAGCTTTCTTT
d_call: TRBD2; j_call: TRBJ2-7; v_call: TRBV7-9; clone_size: -; cdr3_aa: CASSYRGTSGSVYEQYF; cdr3_nt: TGTGCCAGCAGCTACCGTGGGACTAGCGGGAGTGTCTACGAGCAGTACTTC
d_call: TRBD1; j_call: TRBJ1-5; v_call: TRBV6-6; clone_size: once; cdr3_aa: CASREGQGGQPQHF; cdr3_nt: TGTGCCAGCAGGGAGGGACAGGGAGGTCAGCCCCAGCATTTT
d_call: -; j_call: TRBJ1-5; v_call: TRBV5-1; clone_size: -; cdr3_aa: CASSLAADPNQPQHF; cdr3_nt: TGCGCCAGCAGCTTGGCAGCGGACCCCAATCAGCCCCAGCATTTT
d_call: -; j_call: TRBJ1-1; v_call: TRBV28; clone_size: few; cdr3_aa: CASSFAPGEAFF; cdr3_nt: TGTGCCAGCAGTTTTGCCCCAGGAGAAGCTTTCTTT
d_call: TRBD2; j_call: TRBJ2-3; v_call: TRBV28; clone_size: -; cdr3_aa: CASSAYARTSRPTDTQYF; cdr3_nt: TGTGCCAGCAGTGCATATGCCCGGACTAGCAGGCCCACAGATACGCAGTATTTT
d_call: TRBD2; j_call: TRBJ2-3; v_call: TRBV4-2; clone_size: -; cdr3_aa: CASSQAGLAGLGPSDTQYF; cdr3_nt: TGTGCCAGCAGCCAAGCCGGACTAGCGGGACTGGGGCCGTCAGATACGCAGTATTTT
d_call: TRBD1; j_call: TRBJ2-3; v_call: TRBV2; clone_size: -; cdr3_aa: CASSESGQGLTDTQYF; cdr3_nt: TGTGCCAGCAGTGAATCGGGACAGGGATTAACAGATACGCAGTATTTT
d_call: TRBD1; j_call: TRBJ2-1; v_call: TRBV10-1; clone_size: -; cdr3_aa: CASSDSQGAYNEQFF; cdr3_nt: TGCGCCAGCAGTGATTCTCAGGGGGCTTACAATGAGCAGTTCTTC
d_call: -; j_call: TRBJ1-4; v_call: TRBV28; clone_size: -; cdr3_aa: CASSSLGGNEKLFF; cdr3_nt: TGTGCCAGCAGTAGTCTTGGGGGCAATGAAAAACTGTTTTTT
d_call: -; j_call: TRBJ1-5; v_call: TRBV6-6; clone_size: -; cdr3_aa: CASSYPVGVEPQHF; cdr3_nt: TGTGCCAGCAGTTACCCGGTGGGCGTGGAGCCCCAGCATTTT
d_call: TRBD1; j_call: TRBJ1-5; v_call: TRBV2; clone_size: -; cdr3_aa: CASSQDRGLQPQHF; cdr3_nt: TGTGCCAGCAGCCAAGACAGGGGGCTTCAGCCCCAGCATTTT
d_call: -; j_call: TRBJ1-1; v_call: TRBV15; clone_size: -; cdr3_aa: CATSRDRSNTEAFF; cdr3_nt: TGTGCCACCAGCAGAGACAGGTCGAACACTGAAGCTTTCTTT
d_call: -; j_call: TRBJ2-1; v_call: TRBV19; clone_size: -; cdr3_aa: CASSIRARGTDTSFF; cdr3_nt: TGTGCCAGTAGTATAAGGGCACGGGGGACTGACACGTCGTTCTTC
d_call: TRBD2; j_call: TRBJ2-7; v_call: TRBV5-8; clone_size: few; cdr3_aa: CASFGGGEQYF; cdr3_nt: TGTGCCAGCTTTGGCGGGGGCGAGCAGTACTTC
d_call: -; j_call: TRBJ2-5; v_call: TRBV5-4; clone_size: once; cdr3_aa: CASSLQEETQYF; cdr3_nt: TGTGCCAGCAGCTTGCAGGAAGAGACCCAGTACTTC
d_call: -; j_call: TRBJ2-7; v_call: TRBV5-5; clone_size: -; cdr3_aa: CASSLGPLPGDEQYF; cdr3_nt: TGTGCCAGCAGCTTGGGGCCCTTGCCGGGGGACGAGCAGTACTTC